Listed below are T cell receptor beta chains from one sample, sequenced in a study of neurological immune-mediated disorders. TCRdb re-called the 5' RACE reads with MiXCR, one entry per CDR3 protein. The sample lists tens of thousands of distinct CDR3 sequences, about a sixth occurring once. The sequenced material came from PBMCs. The receptors were sampled from a woman aged 40 to 55 in good health. The CDR3 runs from the conserved cysteine through the conserved F or W.

j_call,v_call,cdr3_aa
TRBJ1-4,TRBV7-3,CASSLGRDLNEKLFF
TRBJ1-1,TRBV5-1,CASSFGAATMNTEAFF
TRBJ1-1,TRBV4-3,CASSQEGQGAAEAFF
TRBJ2-5,TRBV7-3,CASSLTGPSRRETQYF
TRBJ2-3,TRBV6-1,CASSTQGIDTQYF
TRBJ2-7,TRBV20-1,CSADFRGAPEQYF
TRBJ2-5,TRBV10-2,CASSALGGEETQYF
TRBJ2-5,TRBV5-1,CASSPSGGGASETQYF
TRBJ2-1,TRBV6-5,CASRAAAGNNEQFF
TRBJ2-2,TRBV6-5,CASSYSSAGELFF
TRBJ1-1,TRBV6-6,CASSLSRGTEAFF
TRBJ2-3,TRBV7-2,CASRLDGLAGGPHTQYF
TRBJ2-2,TRBV12-3/TRBV12-4,CASSSPGVEQFF
TRBJ2-1,TRBV5-1,CASSLTGGSYNEQFF
TRBJ1-1,TRBV20-1,CSARGYLRDEAFF
TRBJ1-1,TRBV6-2/TRBV6-3,CASSYGRAGENTEAFF
TRBJ2-3,TRBV5-5,CASSTQGWGTDTQYF
TRBJ2-6,TRBV2,CASSGGNSGANVLTF
TRBJ1-5,TRBV12-3/TRBV12-4,CASSGGKIQPQHF
TRBJ2-5,TRBV4-1,CASTPSKGHQETQYF
TRBJ1-4,TRBV18,CASARGTGDEKLFF
TRBJ1-1,TRBV5-1,CASSLEGGNTEAFF
TRBJ2-7,TRBV5-1,CASSWSLTSGSYEQYF
TRBJ1-1,TRBV19,CASTIVGSPNTEAFF
TRBJ2-3,TRBV7-2,CASSLVAGGRGTQYF
TRBJ2-7,TRBV6-5,CASRSHNAYEQYF
TRBJ1-1,TRBV10-3,CAISQPGLYTEAFF
TRBJ1-2,TRBV24-1,CATSDFGDANYGYTF
TRBJ1-4,TRBV20-1,CSARVRAWGEKLFF
TRBJ2-2,TRBV6-6,CASSYQGSGELFF
TRBJ2-5,TRBV6-2/TRBV6-3,CASTHGAGGRETQYF
TRBJ1-2,TRBV28,CASSFQGCGYTF
TRBJ2-3,TRBV12-3/TRBV12-4,CASSPRGDLDTQYF
TRBJ2-1,TRBV30,CAWSGRLAGSRHEQFF
TRBJ1-1,TRBV20-1,CSASLAQYTEAFF
TRBJ1-2,TRBV4-1,CASSQPRTGDKDGYTF
TRBJ1-1,TRBV7-2,CASSLIRDGEAFF
TRBJ2-5,TRBV7-2,CASSPTGLQETQYF
TRBJ1-6,TRBV5-1,CASSFDRDDSPLHF
TRBJ1-4,TRBV6-5,CASKQGATNEKLFF
TRBJ1-2,TRBV6-2/TRBV6-3,CASSYQHQPDFGYTF
TRBJ2-3,TRBV5-1,CASSLAGTSGALSTDTQYF
TRBJ2-2,TRBV10-3,CAISELTGSTGELFF
TRBJ1-5,TRBV12-5,CASGSAGQRYSNQPQHF